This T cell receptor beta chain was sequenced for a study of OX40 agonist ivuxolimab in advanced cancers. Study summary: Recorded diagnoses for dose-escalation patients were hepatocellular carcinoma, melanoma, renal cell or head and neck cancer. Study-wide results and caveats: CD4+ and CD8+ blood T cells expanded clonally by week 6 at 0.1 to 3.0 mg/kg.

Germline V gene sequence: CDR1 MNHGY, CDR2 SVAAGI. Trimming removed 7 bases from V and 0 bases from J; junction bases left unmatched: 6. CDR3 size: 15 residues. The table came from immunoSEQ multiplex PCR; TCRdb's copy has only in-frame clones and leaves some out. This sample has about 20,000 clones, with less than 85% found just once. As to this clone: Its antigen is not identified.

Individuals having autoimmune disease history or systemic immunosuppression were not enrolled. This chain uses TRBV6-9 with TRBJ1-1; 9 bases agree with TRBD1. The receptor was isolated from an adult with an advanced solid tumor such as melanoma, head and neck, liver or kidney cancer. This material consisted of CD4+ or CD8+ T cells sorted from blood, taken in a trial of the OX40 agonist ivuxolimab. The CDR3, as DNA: TGTGCCAGCACCCGACAGGGGGGAATGAACACTGAAGCTTTCTTT. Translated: CASTRQGGMNTEAFF.